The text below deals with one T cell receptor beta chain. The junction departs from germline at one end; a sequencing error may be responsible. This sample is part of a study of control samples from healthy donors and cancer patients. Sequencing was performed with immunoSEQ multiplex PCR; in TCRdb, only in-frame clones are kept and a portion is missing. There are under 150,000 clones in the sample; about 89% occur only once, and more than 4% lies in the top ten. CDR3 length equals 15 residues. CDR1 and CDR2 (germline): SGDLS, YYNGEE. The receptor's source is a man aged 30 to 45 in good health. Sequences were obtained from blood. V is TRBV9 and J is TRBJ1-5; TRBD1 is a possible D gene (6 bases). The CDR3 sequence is CRGRPKGDSNQPQHF. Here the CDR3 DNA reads TGCAGAGGGAGACCCAAGGGGGATAGCAATCAGCCCCAGCATTTT.